A single sample gave rise to the 29 T cell receptor beta chains below, sequenced in a study of blood T cell repertoires in COVID-19. The protocol was immunoSEQ multiplex PCR, while the TCRdb copy is restricted to in-frame clones and leaves out a portion. Among 360,000 or so clones listed, roughly 90% were seen once. Sequences were obtained from peripheral blood. The receptors come from a man younger than 35 with active or convalescent COVID-19.

The CDR3 sequence is CASSGAAGGPTNEKLFF. The CDR3 region has the DNA TGTGCCAGCAGTGGAGCGGCAGGGGGCCCAACTAATGAAAAACTGTTTTTT. The chain uses TRBV6-1 and TRBJ1-4; 8 nucleotides agree with TRBD1. CDR3 length: 17 residues. CDR1 is MNHNS and CDR2 is SASEGT in the germline V gene. V trimming: 4 bases; J trimming: 0 bases; junction bases outside the gene matches: 7.

The V and J genes are TRBV11-1 and TRBJ1-2; 7 nucleotides line up with TRBD1. In germline, CDR1 is SGHAT, CDR2 FQDESV (reference sequence). With 5 bases clipped from V and 3 bases from J, the junction kept 6 bases outside the gene matches. The CDR3 loop spans 14 amino acids. CDR3 coding DNA: TGTGCCAGCAGCCCCGCCGACAGGGACTATGGCTACACCTTC. Protein sequence: CASSPADRDYGYTF.

The chain joins TRBV3-1 (or the pseudogene TRBV3-2) to TRBJ2-7; 11 bases agree with TRBD2. This CDR3 is 15 amino acids long. Germline CDR1 reads LGHDT; CDR2 reads YNNKEL (reference sequence). With 1 base clipped from V and 6 bases from J, the junction kept 5 bases outside the gene matches. This chain's CDR3 is CASSQAPGLAVEQYF. The DNA for the CDR3 is TGTGCCAGCAGCCAAGCGCCGGGACTAGCGGTCGAGCAGTACTTC.

About this clone: The sample has other DNA sequences that encode this CDR3 too. The chain has TRBV9 and TRBJ1-2, with D unclear. Germline V gene sequence: CDR1 SGDLS, CDR2 YYNGEE. The V end was cut by 5 bases, the J end by 3 bases, with 14 bases between. The length of the CDR3 is 14 residues. CDR3 protein: CASSLTGEDYGYTF. CDR3 nucleotide sequence: TGTGCCAGCAGTCTTACGGGTGAGGACTATGGCTACACCTTC.

The V and J genes are TRBV30 and TRBJ1-5; tentatively, D is TRBD1 (5 bases). Trimming stripped 4 bases from V and 2 bases from J, with 15 bases between. The germline CDR1 and CDR2 sequences are GTSNPN and SVGIG (reference sequence). The CDR3 runs 15 residues. CDR3 DNA sequence: TGTGCCTGGAACTTGGGGGGGATGGGCAATCAGCCCCAGCATTTT. It specifies CAWNLGGMGNQPQHF.

This clone was seen only once. The DNA of the CDR3 is TGTGCCATCGCGTATAGGACAGGGTTTAATCAGTACTTC. Protein product: CAIAYRTGFNQYF. The rearrangement uses TRBV10-3 and TRBJ2-7; 8 positions match TRBD1. Trimming took 8 bases from V and 10 from J; bases not matched to a gene: 13. Germline CDR1 reads ENHRY; CDR2 reads SYGVKD. The CDR3 is made up of 13 amino acids.

The chain recombines TRBV18 with TRBJ2-2, with D tentatively TRBD1 (5 bases). The ends were cut back, 4 bases at V and 1 base at J, with 13 bases in the middle. The length of the CDR3 is 16 residues. From germline, CDR1 is KGHSH and CDR2 LQKENI. The CDR3 here is CASSQGSTRNTGELFF. The DNA of the CDR3 is TGTGCCAGCTCACAGGGGTCCACAAGGAACACCGGGGAGCTGTTTTTT.

The chain recombines TRBV6-5 with TRBJ2-7; 9 nucleotides line up with TRBD2. The CDR3 covers 16 residues. Trimming cost V 0 bases and J 1 base; bases outside gene matches: 4. Germline V gene lookup returns CDR1 MNHEY and CDR2 SVGAGI. CDR3 amino acids: CASSYSSSGTSYEQYF. CDR3 in DNA: TGTGCCAGCAGTTACTCCTCTAGCGGGACGTCCTACGAGCAGTACTTC.

The chain couples TRBV18 to TRBJ2-3; 9 nucleotides agree with TRBD1. Trimming removed 4 bases from V and 1 base from J; junction bases left unmatched: 6. The CDR3 is 16 residues long. Germline loops: CDR1 KGHSH, CDR2 LQKENI. DNA of the CDR3: TGTGCCAGCTCACTGCCGGGACAGGGTGGCACAGATACGCAGTATTTT. It is translated as CASSLPGQGGTDTQYF.

The chain is built from TRBV4-2 and TRBJ2-7; 7 bases are shared with TRBD2. V lost 1 base to trimming and J lost 6 bases; unmatched junction nucleotides: 9. Germline V gives CDR1 LGHNA, CDR2 YNFKEQ. This CDR3 is 15 amino acids long. CDR3 residues: CASSQGGRGQLEQYF. CDR3 nucleotide sequence: TGTGCCAGCAGCCAAGGGGGGAGGGGTCAACTCGAGCAGTACTTC.

This clone was detected only once. The J gene is TRBJ1-4, the V gene TRBV19; 7 bases are shared with TRBD1. The CDR3 consists of 14 residues. Trimming removed 7 bases from V and 5 bases from J; junction bases left unmatched: 7. The germline CDR1 and CDR2 sequences are LNHDA and SQIVND (reference sequence). The CDR3 nucleotides are TGTGCCAGTAACCTGGGACAGCAGAATGAAAAACTGTTTTTT. It codes for CASNLGQQNEKLFF.

The gene calls are TRBV14 and TRBJ2-5, with D possibly matching TRBD1 (6 bases). With 0 bases removed from V and 7 bases from J, the gap between germline ends came to 12 bases. In germline, CDR1 is SGHDN, CDR2 FVKESK. The CDR3 is made up of 14 amino acids. The CDR3 protein is CASSQDLFRGTQYF. The CDR3 DNA reads TGTGCCAGCAGCCAAGATCTTTTCAGGGGGACCCAGTACTTC.

The V call is TRBV5-1, the J call TRBJ1-5, with D uncertain. The CDR3 is made up of 15 amino acids. Germline V gene sequence: CDR1 SGHRS, CDR2 YFSETQ. The ends were cut back, 0 bases at V and 0 bases at J, with 7 bases in the middle. CDR3 sequence reads: CASSLGPSSNQPQHF. The DNA of the CDR3 is TGCGCCAGCAGCTTGGGCCCGAGTAGCAATCAGCCCCAGCATTTT.

In DNA, the CDR3 is TGCGCCAGCAGCCAAGTCTCAGGGCCCGGTGTTGAAAAACTGTTTTTT. This sequence encodes CASSQVSGPGVEKLFF. The chain recombines TRBV4-1 with TRBJ1-4, with D possibly matching TRBD1 (5 bases). Germline CDR1 and CDR2: MGHRA and YSYEKL. The CDR3 sequence is 16 residues long. V lost 1 base and J 7 bases, leaving 16 bases between the germline ends.

The gene calls are TRBV15 and TRBJ1-5, with TRBD1 matching over 8 bases. The CDR3 has 16 amino acids. V was pared by 0 bases and J by 4 bases, with 5 bases of the junction left unmatched. Germline CDR1 LNHNV, CDR2 YYDKDF (reference sequence). CDR3 nucleotide sequence: TGTGCCACCAGCAGAGATCGACAGGGGAGAAATCAGCCCCAGCATTTT. It yields the protein CATSRDRQGRNQPQHF.

The chain has TRBV3-1 (or the pseudogene TRBV3-2) and TRBJ1-2; a possible D gene is TRBD1 (5 bases). The CDR3 spans 16 residues. V lost 2 bases, J lost 1 base, and 14 bases lay in between. Per germline, CDR1 LGHDT and CDR2 YNNKEL (reference sequence). The CDR3 DNA is TGTGCCAGCAGCCAACGGGGGTTCCGGATTAACTATGGCTACACCTTC. Translation gives CASSQRGFRINYGYTF.

The V call is TRBV28, the J call TRBJ1-6; 7 positions match TRBD1. V lost 5 bases and J lost 5; bases outside the gene matches: 9. CDR1 and CDR2 from the germline V gene are MDHEN and SYDVKM. This CDR3 contains 16 residues. The chain's CDR3 is CASSPSRQGDNSPLHF. CDR3 nucleotide sequence: TGTGCCAGCAGTCCATCACGGCAGGGGGATAATTCACCCCTCCACTTT.

This sequence joins TRBV5-1 and TRBJ2-7, with a tentative D call TRBD1 (6 bases). This CDR3 contains 14 residues. Trimming cost V 1 base and J 2 bases, with 10 bases left between them. CDR1 is SGHRS, CDR2 YFSETQ, per germline. This CDR3 is CASSLNRAPYEQYF. In nucleotides, the CDR3 is TGCGCCAGCAGCTTGAACAGGGCCCCCTACGAGCAGTACTTC.

Comments on this clone: Its ends do not fully match the called genes, so a read error is possible. The chain is built from TRBV4-1 and TRBJ1-6, with TRBD1 matching over 9 bases. CDR1 and CDR2 from the germline V gene are MGHRA and YSYEKL. This CDR3 contains 16 residues. The CDR3 loop is CASGHPGTGWNSPLHF. CDR3 sequence (DNA): TGCGCCAGCGGCCACCCCGGGACAGGGTGGAATTCACCCCTCCACTTT.

In its sample, this clone was seen once. The chain combines TRBV5-1 with TRBJ1-3; D is unresolved. Germline V gene data show CDR1 as SGHRS and CDR2 as YFSETQ. Trimming stripped 1 base from V and 7 bases from J, with 15 bases between. The CDR3 spans 15 residues. CDR3 sequence reads: CASSLNSRGENTIYF. Written as DNA, the CDR3 is TGCGCCAGCAGCTTGAACAGTCGCGGGGAGAACACCATATATTTT.

This clone was observed at least ten times. The sample carries other DNA sequences with the same CDR3. V and J are TRBV9 and TRBJ1-2; D is perhaps TRBD1 (5 bases). The CDR3 consists of 14 residues. V dropped 0 bases and J dropped 6 bases, with 12 bases sitting between them. Germline-derived CDR1 and CDR2 are SGDLS and YYNGEE. CDR3 sequence reads: CASSVVGQGDGYTF. The CDR3 nucleotides are TGTGCCAGCAGCGTAGTAGGCCAGGGTGATGGCTACACCTTC.

The chain recombines TRBV7-8 with TRBJ1-2, with D unclear. The CDR3 is made up of 13 amino acids. Germline V gene sequence: CDR1 SGHVS, CDR2 FQNEAQ. Trimming took 1 base from V and 6 from J, leaving 9 bases between them. CDR3 in amino acids: CASSLDGVNGYTF. The CDR3 DNA sequence: TGTGCCAGCAGCTTAGACGGGGTGAATGGCTACACCTTC.

This chain joins TRBV27 and TRBJ2-7, with 9 bases that match TRBD1. Germline V gives CDR1 MNHEY, CDR2 SMNVEV (reference sequence). Unmatched junction bases numbered 4, after V lost 3 bases and J lost 4 bases. This CDR3 is built from 14 residues. The CDR3 reads CASSLTGGVYEQYF. The CDR3 nucleotides are TGTGCCAGCAGTTTGACAGGGGGGGTTTACGAGCAGTACTTC.

The chain's CDR3 is CASSLEGAGRGYEQYF. CDR3 coding DNA: TGTGCCAGCAGCTTGGAGGGCGCGGGCAGGGGATACGAGCAGTACTTC. The chain couples TRBV5-8 to TRBJ2-7, with D tentatively TRBD1 (6 bases). Trimming removed 0 bases at V and 4 bases at J, with 17 bases between. Looked up from germline, CDR1 is SGHTS and CDR2 is YDEGEE. The CDR3 spans 16 residues.

The J gene is TRBJ1-1, the V gene TRBV7-2; 11 positions match TRBD1. Trimming at V came to 8 bases and at J to 4 bases, leaving 9 bases not matched to a gene. The CDR3 runs to 15 residues. Germline assignment: CDR1 SGHTA and CDR2 FQGNSA. The CDR3 reads CASLEPGQGVTEAFF. For the CDR3, the DNA is TGTGCCAGCCTTGAACCGGGACAGGGGGTCACTGAAGCTTTCTTT.

The chain links TRBV27 to TRBJ2-4; D possibly corresponds to TRBD1 (5 bases). The CDR3 spans 13 residues. CDR1 MNHEY and CDR2 SMNVEV come from the germline V gene (reference sequence). V was trimmed by 2 bases and J by 9 bases, leaving 11 bases between them. Here the CDR3 reads CASSLQGSGIQYF. CDR3 bases: TGTGCCAGCAGTTTACAGGGCTCTGGCATTCAGTACTTC.

The chain employs TRBV6-5 and TRBJ1-1, with 11 bases identical to TRBD1. The V and J ends lost 8 bases and 4 bases, in that order; junction bases with no gene match: 9. The CDR3 totals 15 residues. From germline, CDR1 is MNHEY and CDR2 SVGAGI. This chain's CDR3 is CASVGQGVLITEAFF. Written as DNA, the CDR3 is TGTGCCAGCGTGGGACAGGGGGTTTTGATCACTGAAGCTTTCTTT.

This clone was observed once. V usage is TRBV15 and J usage is TRBJ1-5; D gene ambiguous. The CDR3 runs to 17 residues. CDR1 is LNHNV and CDR2 is YYDKDF in the germline V gene (reference sequence). V dropped 4 bases and J dropped 1 base, with 17 bases sitting between them. This chain's CDR3 is CATSTHSRRSSNQPQHF. The CDR3 bases are TGTGCCACCAGCACACACAGTAGACGGTCAAGCAATCAGCCCCAGCATTTT.

This chain connects TRBV2 to TRBJ2-7; D might be TRBD2 (5 bases). Trimming cost V 6 bases and J 5 bases, with 11 bases left between them. The length of the CDR3 is 12 residues. Germline assignment: CDR1 SNHLY and CDR2 FYNNEI. The CDR3 reads CASRIHGDEQYF. As DNA, the CDR3 is TGTGCCAGCAGAATACACGGGGACGAGCAGTACTTC. Drawing the rest from reference TRBV2 and TRBJ2-7, the complete variable domain is EPEVTQTPSHQVTQMGQEVILRCVPISNHLYFYWYRQILGQKVEFLVSFYNNEISEKSEIFDDQFSVERPDGSNFTLKIRSTKLEDSAMYFCASRIHGDEQYFGPGTRLTVT.